The 12 T cell receptor beta chains below all came from one sample that was sequenced in a study of T cells in Graves' hyperthyroidism and ophthalmopathy. Amplification targeted TCR beta CDR3 regions from RNA transcripts. The primer set for the first-round RT-PCR of the TCR CDR3 was HTBI. TCRdb processed the multiplex PCR reads anew with MiXCR; each CDR3 protein has one entry. The sample lists 600,000 to 650,000 distinct CDR3 sequences, about 17% seen once, with 3% to 4.5% in the top ten. Sequencing input: blood. The source of these receptors is a woman younger than 45 with Graves' hyperthyroidism.

This clonotype was recorded many times. The V call is TRBV12-3 or TRBV12-4, the J call TRBJ1-5; D may be TRBD1 (5 bases). The CDR3 is 16 residues long. Trimming removed 2 bases at V and 5 bases at J, with 16 bases between. The CDR3 is CASSLSGSGGDQPQHF. The CDR3 DNA follows: TGTGCCAGCAGTTTATCGGGCAGTGGGGGGGATCAGCCCCAGCATTTT.

A word on this clonotype: A much larger clone is a single base away; this may be a read error. This sequence joins TRBV28 and TRBJ2-7, with D hard to call. CDR1 is MDHEN, CDR2 SYDVKM, per germline. CDR3 length: 14 amino acids. V was pared by 6 bases and J by 3 bases, with 15 bases between. CDR3 sequence reads: CASRPEGPNYEQYF. DNA of the CDR3: TGTGCCAGCAGACCGGAAGGGCCTAACTACGAGCAGTACTTC.

This clonotype occurred many times. The chain uses TRBV11-2 and TRBJ1-1; D gene unclear. V lost 4 bases and J lost 7, with 16 bases in between. The CDR3 covers 14 residues. From germline, CDR1 is SGHAT and CDR2 FQNNGV. This CDR3 reads CASSSRLGSFEAFF. The DNA for the CDR3 is TGTGCCAGCAGCTCTCGTTTAGGGTCTTTTGAAGCTTTCTTT.

In regard to this clonotype: A much bigger clone sits one base away, suggesting this may be a read error. CDR3 in DNA: TGTGCCAGCAGCTTAGGGTTTCAGGGGGAAGAGACCCAGTACTTC. It is translated as CASSLGFQGEETQYF. The chain couples TRBV7-2 to TRBJ2-5; 7 nucleotides line up with TRBD1. The CDR3 is 15 amino acids. V lost 1 base and J lost 3; bases outside the gene matches: 5. The V gene's germline CDR1 is SGHTA and CDR2 FQGNSA.

This clonotype was seen at least ten times. The chain couples TRBV7-9 to TRBJ2-7, with a possible D match to TRBD1 (5 bases). The V end lost 8 bases, the J end lost 1 base, and 9 bases lay between the germline ends. CDR3 length: 12 residues. Germline loops: CDR1 SEHNR, CDR2 FQNEAQ (reference sequence). The CDR3 nucleotides read TGTGCCAGCCTAGGACATTCCTACGAGCAGTACTTC. Its protein is CASLGHSYEQYF.

This clonotype was counted ten times or more. The genes are TRBV3-1 and TRBJ2-7, with D possibly TRBD1 on 5 matching bases. Germline V lookup: CDR1 LGHDT, CDR2 YNNKEL (reference sequence). Trimming shortened V by 0 bases and J by 5 bases, and 11 bases separated the two germline ends. The CDR3 sequence is 14 residues long. CDR3 coding DNA: TGTGCCAGCAGCCAAGACGGCAGGGCCCACGAGCAGTACTTC. It is translated as CASSQDGRAHEQYF.

This clonotype was seen at least ten times. This chain uses TRBV7-2 with TRBJ2-7, with 9 bases lining up with TRBD2. The germline V gene has CDR1 SGHTA and CDR2 FQGNSA. The CDR3 runs 14 residues. V lost 4 bases and J lost 4; bases outside the gene matches: 5. The chain's CDR3 is CASSSTSGFYEQYF. CDR3 nucleotides: TGTGCCAGCAGCTCTACTAGCGGGTTTTACGAGCAGTACTTC. Looking up the rest from reference TRBV7-2 and TRBJ2-7 gives the full variable domain: GAGVSQSPSNKVTEKGKDVELRCDPISGHTALYWYRQSLGQGLEFLIYFQGNSAPDKSGLPSDRFSAERTGGSVSTLTIQRTQQEDSAVYLCASSSTSGFYEQYFGPGTRLTVT.

CDR3 nucleotides: TGTGCCAGCAGCGTAGGGGGGATCGGGGAGCTGTTTTTT. It specifies CASSVGGIGELFF. This chain links TRBV9 with TRBJ2-2; the D call may be TRBD1 or TRBD2 (5 bases each). CDR3 length: 13 amino acids. The V end lost 0 bases, the J end lost 7 bases, and 7 bases lay between the germline ends. Germline CDR1 reads SGDLS; CDR2 reads YYNGEE.

There are a few counts of this clonotype. The chain employs TRBV18 and TRBJ2-7; 9 positions agree with TRBD1. The CDR3 spans 16 residues. V lost 4 bases and J lost 3; bases outside the gene matches: 10. Looked up from germline, CDR1 is KGHSH and CDR2 is LQKENI. The CDR3 coding sequence is TGTGCCAGCTCACTATCCCGGGACAGGGTGGTCTACGAGCAGTACTTC. Its protein is CASSLSRDRVVYEQYF.

This clonotype came up a few times. A much larger clone is a single base away; this may be a read error. The chain has TRBV27 and TRBJ2-5; possible D gene TRBD1, 6 bases. V lost 7 bases and J 6 bases, leaving 9 bases between the germline ends. CDR3 size: 11 residues. Germline CDR1 MNHEY, CDR2 SMNVEV (reference sequence). The CDR3 region has the DNA TGTGCCAGCACACAGGGCAAGACCCAGTACTTC. Its protein product is CASTQGKTQYF.

The J gene is TRBJ1-6, the V gene TRBV12-3 or TRBV12-4, with D unclear. V lost 2 bases, J lost 12 bases, and 8 bases lay in between. The CDR3 totals 12 residues. Here the CDR3 reads CASSLSRGPLHF. CDR3 sequence (DNA): TGTGCCAGCAGTTTATCACGAGGACCCCTCCACTTT.

In this sample, this clonotype turned up many times. The J gene is TRBJ2-7, the V gene TRBV9, with D perhaps TRBD1 (5 bases). V lost 3 bases to trimming and J lost 2 bases, with 12 bases between them. The germline CDR1 and CDR2 sequences are SGDLS and YYNGEE. This CDR3 contains 14 residues. CDR3 residues: CASSAQGRPYEQYF. The CDR3 nucleotides are TGTGCCAGCAGCGCGCAGGGAAGGCCCTACGAGCAGTACTTC.